Listed below are T cell receptor beta chains from one sample, sequenced in a study of T cells in localized non-small cell lung cancer. Sequenced by immunoSEQ multiplex PCR; TCRdb stores in-frame clones only, minus some. The sample contains thousands of clones, less than 30% of which appear only once. Sequencing was performed on normal lung tissue next to the tumor, taken before any cancer treatment. These receptors all come from a woman aged 35 to 69 with stage II squamous cell lung carcinoma. CDR3s include the opening cysteine and the closing phenylalanine or tryptophan. D genes are given only for firm matches. The size field is filled for only some rows; it gives once, few, many or a size class.

V,J,size,D,CDR3,DNA
TRBV29-1,TRBJ2-1,.,.,CSQGGPSYNEQFF,TGCAGCCAGGGCGGTCCATCCTACAATGAGCAGTTCTTC
TRBV5-1,TRBJ1-1,.,.,CASSLAGLRQFEAFF,TGCGCCAGCAGCTTGGCCGGGTTGAGACAGTTTGAAGCTTTCTTT
TRBV29-1,TRBJ2-1,.,.,CSVEGRGRGSSYNEQFF,TGCAGCGTTGAGGGCCGGGGTCGAGGGAGCTCCTACAATGAGCAGTTCTTC
TRBV5-1,TRBJ2-7,.,.,CASSPTGPPYEQYF,TGCGCCAGCAGCCCTACCGGGCCTCCCTACGAGCAGTACTTC
TRBV30,TRBJ1-2,.,.,CAWSVYPELRYGYTF,TGTGCCTGGAGTGTATATCCCGAATTAAGATATGGCTACACCTTC
TRBV6-8,TRBJ1-5,large,.,CASSPPGRRTTQPQHF,TGTGCCAGCAGTCCCCCGGGACGAAGAACTACTCAGCCCCAGCATTTT
TRBV11-3,TRBJ2-7,.,.,CASSSPGQLNRHSEQYF,TGTGCCAGCAGCTCCCCCGGACAGTTGAACCGTCATTCCGAGCAGTACTTC
TRBV28,TRBJ2-6,.,.,CASSLAGSIFSGANVLTF,TGTGCCAGCAGTCTCGCCGGGTCTATCTTCTCTGGGGCCAACGTCCTGACTTTC
TRBV9,TRBJ1-4,few,.,CASSVDLANEKLFF,TGTGCCAGCAGCGTAGATTTAGCTAATGAAAAACTGTTTTTT
TRBV10-2,TRBJ1-2,.,.,CASSESAGTNYGYTF,TGCGCCAGCAGTGAGTCGGCCGGGACTAACTATGGCTACACCTTC
TRBV6-8,TRBJ2-7,.,.,CASRPLGTTRHYEQYF,TGTGCCAGCAGACCCCTCGGGACAACTAGACACTACGAGCAGTACTTC
TRBV11-3,TRBJ2-7,medium-sized,TRBD1,CASSSGQGPQVSTYEQYF,TGTGCCAGCAGCTCCGGACAGGGGCCCCAAGTTTCGACCTACGAGCAGTACTTC
TRBV29-1,TRBJ2-7,.,TRBD2,CSVAWLAAEQYF,TGCAGCGTCGCCTGGCTAGCGGCAGAGCAGTACTTC
TRBV18,TRBJ1-1,.,.,CASSPGQSSNTEAFF,TGTGCCAGCTCTCCCGGACAGTCCTCAAACACTGAAGCTTTCTTT
TRBV6-8,TRBJ2-1,medium-sized,TRBD2,CASSVGGGSYNEQFF,TGTGCCAGCAGTGTGGGCGGGGGCTCCTACAATGAGCAGTTCTTC
TRBV28,TRBJ2-1,.,TRBD2,CASSRTGTSGRNEQFF,TGTGCCAGCAGTCGAACCGGGACTAGCGGGAGGAATGAGCAGTTCTTC
TRBV6-8,TRBJ2-1,medium-sized,TRBD1,CASSRKGQHYNEQFF,TGTGCCAGCAGTCGAAAGGGACAGCACTACAATGAGCAGTTCTTC
TRBV6-8,TRBJ2-3,.,.,CAIGLPGGGTDTQYF,TGTGCCATCGGTTTACCGGGGGGCGGCACAGATACGCAGTATTTT
TRBV19,TRBJ1-2,.,.,CASSIRVEYYGYTF,TGTGCCAGTAGTATCAGGGTAGAATACTATGGCTACACCTTC